This TCR beta chain derives from a study of T cell responses to AZD1222 COVID-19 vaccine. Study findings and constraints: Increases in Spike-specific TCR breadth and depth were seen after two AZD1222 doses. The CD4 TCRs associated with vaccination extended across spike and predominated at 160-218 and 743-854.

Concerning this clone: The antigen remains undetermined.

Clones were sequenced by immunoSEQ multiplex PCR, and TCRdb holds only the in-frame ones, with some missing. The sample includes some 200,000 clones, around nine tenths of them seen just once. V lost 1 base and J 3 bases, leaving 4 bases between the germline ends. CDR3 length: 13 residues. From germline, CDR1 is SEHNR and CDR2 FQNEAQ (reference sequence). The sequence was collected from an adult who received the MenACWY meningococcal vaccine as a control. Specimen: peripheral blood, collected 28 days after the second dose of the MenACWY control vaccine. The rearrangement uses TRBV7-9 and TRBJ1-3; D ambiguous. The CDR3 reads CASSLVGGNTIYF. The DNA for the CDR3 is TGTGCCAGCAGCTTAGTAGGTGGAAACACCATATATTTT.